The 13 T cell receptor beta chains below all came from one sample that was sequenced in a study of shared clonotypes between healthy human individuals. TCRdb's copy holds only in-frame clones and misses some; the assay was immunoSEQ multiplex PCR. The table shows roughly 640,000 clones, with roughly 97% occurring only once. The source material was naive CD4+ T cells sorted from blood. Subset defined: CD45RA+ positively selected. Source of these receptors: a woman aged 30 to 39 in good health.

The chain recombines TRBV2 with TRBJ1-5, with D uncertain. Trimming took off 3 bases at V and 5 bases at J, with 8 bases between the two ends. The CDR3 has 13 amino acids. Germline V CDR1 and CDR2: SNHLY, FYNNEI. The CDR3 nucleotides are TGTGCCAGCAGTGAGGGGAGGCATCAGCCCCAGCATTTT. Encoded protein: CASSEGRHQPQHF.

The chain uses TRBV7-3 and TRBJ2-3, with 12 bases lining up with TRBD2. V trimming: 2 bases; J trimming: 4 bases; junction bases outside the gene matches: 16. Per germline, CDR1 SGHTA and CDR2 FQGTGA. The CDR3 consists of 20 residues. CDR3 residues: CASSLPLAGGPASTPDTQYF. CDR3 nucleotide sequence: TGTGCCAGCAGCTTACCCCTAGCGGGAGGGCCTGCATCCACTCCAGATACGCAGTATTTT.

The V call is TRBV7-8, the J call TRBJ1-3; no firm D call. V lost 5 bases, J lost 4 bases, and 18 bases lay in between. The V gene's germline CDR1 is SGHVS and CDR2 FQNEAQ. CDR3 size: 16 residues. The CDR3 is CASSPVTGRAGNTIYF. CDR3 sequence (DNA): TGTGCCAGCAGCCCTGTAACGGGTAGGGCCGGAAACACCATATATTTT. The variable domain in full, completed from reference TRBV7-8 and TRBJ1-3, reads GAGVSQSPRYKVAKRGQDVALRCDPISGHVSLFWYQQALGQGPEFLTYFQNEAQLDKSGLPSDRFFAERPEGSVSTLKIQRTQQEDSAVYLCASSPVTGRAGNTIYFGEGSWLTVV.

The chain carries TRBV7-8 and TRBJ2-2, with 10 bases matching TRBD1. V gave up 5 bases and J gave up 5 bases; unmatched junction bases: 11. The germline CDR1 and CDR2 sequences are SGHVS and FQNEAQ. The CDR3 totals 17 residues. DNA of the CDR3: TGTGCCAGCAGCCCGCGTGCCGGGACAGGGGTTACCGGGGAGCTGTTTTTT. It yields the protein CASSPRAGTGVTGELFF.

CDR3 in DNA: TGTGCCAGCAGTTCCCAAACAGGGGGCACTAATGAAAAACTGTTTTTT. Its translation is CASSSQTGGTNEKLFF. The chain has TRBV28 and TRBJ1-4; 9 bases fit TRBD1. The CDR3 loop spans 16 amino acids. The junction had 5 bases not matched to a gene; V was cut back by 4 bases and J by 2 bases. CDR1 and CDR2 (germline): MDHEN, SYDVKM.

V usage is TRBV27 and J usage is TRBJ2-1, with D unclear. This CDR3 region has 15 residues. The germline V gene encodes CDR1 MNHEY and CDR2 SMNVEV (reference sequence). Trimming removed 6 bases at V and 1 base at J, with 13 bases between. Written as DNA, the CDR3 is TGTGCCAGCAGACGACTGGATCCTTCCTACAATGAGCAGTTCTTC. This translates into CASRRLDPSYNEQFF.

V is TRBV5-1 and J is TRBJ2-1; D gene uncertain. Per the germline V gene, CDR1 is SGHRS and CDR2 is YFSETQ. The CDR3 consists of 12 residues. Trimming removed 3 bases at V and 10 bases at J, with 11 bases between. The CDR3: CASSSQAVEQFF. CDR3 bases: TGCGCCAGCAGCTCGCAGGCGGTGGAGCAGTTCTTC.

Here the CDR3 DNA reads TGCGCCAGCAGCTGGGGGTGGGCCCGTAGAGGTAGCACAGATACGCAGTATTTT. Protein sequence: CASSWGWARRGSTDTQYF. The chain links TRBV5-1 to TRBJ2-3; D may match TRBD1 or TRBD2 (5 bases each). The CDR3 is 18 amino acids. Trimming cost V 3 bases and J 0 bases, with 20 bases left between them. CDR1 is SGHRS and CDR2 is YFSETQ in the germline V gene.

V usage is TRBV6-5 and J usage is TRBJ1-1; 10 positions match TRBD1. Germline V gene data show CDR1 as MNHEY and CDR2 as SVGAGI. The V gene end was trimmed by 2 bases and the J gene end by 8 bases; junction bases not matched to a gene: 5. The CDR3 totals 14 residues. CDR3 protein: CASSYDRGRGEAFF. In DNA form, the CDR3 reads TGTGCCAGCAGTTACGACAGGGGGCGCGGAGAAGCTTTCTTT.

This chain uses TRBV2 with TRBJ2-5, with D perhaps being TRBD1 or TRBD2 (5 bases each). V was pared by 5 bases and J by 4 bases, with 17 bases between. Germline-derived CDR1 and CDR2 are SNHLY and FYNNEI. This CDR3 is 15 amino acids long. CDR3 coding DNA: TGTGCCAGCAGTTCCTTGAGGGTGGGGCGAGAGACCCAGTACTTC. It specifies CASSSLRVGRETQYF.

This clone was seen just once. The chain has TRBV19 and TRBJ2-7; 9 nucleotides align to TRBD2. Trimming removed 5 bases from V and 9 bases from J; junction bases left unmatched: 8. Germline V CDR1 and CDR2: LNHDA, SQIVND (reference sequence). The CDR3 length is 13 residues. CDR3 DNA sequence: TGTGCCAGTAGTGGCGGGAGGGCCTCAGGGCAGTACTTC. Protein product: CASSGGRASGQYF.

This chain connects TRBV5-1 to TRBJ2-1; 10 bases align to TRBD1. V lost 4 bases and J lost 7; bases outside the gene matches: 8. The germline V gene has CDR1 SGHRS and CDR2 YFSETQ. The CDR3 length is 15 residues. CDR3 residues: CASSLWTGGWNEQFF. The DNA of the CDR3 is TGCGCCAGCAGCCTATGGACAGGGGGGTGGAATGAGCAGTTCTTC.

The chain couples TRBV6-4 to TRBJ2-1; tentatively, D is TRBD1 (5 bases). The CDR3 has 15 residues. Looked up from germline, CDR1 is MRHNA and CDR2 is SNTAGT. V lost 0 bases and J lost 8, with 14 bases in between. The CDR3 nucleotides are TGTGCCAGCAGTGACTCACGGCTCCAGGGCCATGAGCAGTTCTTC. This codes for CASSDSRLQGHEQFF.